Listed here are 24 T cell receptor beta chains from one sample, sequenced in a study of blood T cell repertoires in COVID-19. Sequencing was performed with immunoSEQ multiplex PCR; in TCRdb, only in-frame clones are kept and a portion is missing. The sample lists a few hundred thousand clones; around 90% were seen once. Source material: PBMCs or T cells enriched from blood (not recorded which). Every receptor here comes from a woman aged 18-30 years with acute COVID-19.

The gene calls are TRBV5-1 and TRBJ1-2; 7 positions match TRBD1. This CDR3 contains 16 residues. V shed 4 bases, J shed 8 bases, and the junction held 17 bases outside the gene matches. CDR1 is SGHRS and CDR2 is YFSETQ in the germline V gene. This CDR3 reads CASSTGVGDRAGGYTF. CDR3 sequence (DNA): TGCGCCAGCAGCACTGGAGTGGGCGACAGGGCGGGCGGCTACACCTTC.

The rearrangement uses TRBV3-1 (or the pseudogene TRBV3-2) and TRBJ1-3; D unresolved. V lost 5 bases and J 4 bases, leaving 12 bases between the germline ends. The germline CDR1 and CDR2 sequences are LGHDT and YNNKEL (reference sequence). This CDR3 has 14 amino acids. DNA of the CDR3: TGTGCCAGCAGCTACCAACTTAGAGGAAACACCATATATTTT. This translates into CASSYQLRGNTIYF.

This clone was recorded a few times. The chain carries TRBV28 and TRBJ1-1, with TRBD1 matching over 9 bases. CDR1 and CDR2 (germline): MDHEN, SYDVKM. The CDR3 is made up of 12 amino acids. Trimming removed 7 bases from V and 10 bases from J; junction bases left unmatched: 7. As DNA, the CDR3 is TGTGCCAGCAACAGGGGGCAAAGAGGAGCTTTCTTT. It translates to CASNRGQRGAFF.

The J gene is TRBJ1-1, the V gene TRBV5-4; D is ambiguous. The CDR3 sequence is 16 residues long. Trimming left V 4 bases short and J 3 bases short, with 19 bases between. The germline V gene has CDR1 SGHNT and CDR2 YYREEE (reference sequence). CDR3 amino acids: CASSQRKEKADTEAFF. CDR3 sequence (DNA): TGTGCCAGCAGCCAGCGGAAAGAAAAAGCCGACACTGAAGCTTTCTTT.

The chain couples TRBV3-1 (or the pseudogene TRBV3-2) to TRBJ2-7, with D possibly TRBD2 on 5 matching bases. Trimming removed 5 bases from V and 7 bases from J, with 15 bases in between. The germline gives CDR1 LGHDT, CDR2 YNNKEL (reference sequence). This CDR3 region has 13 residues. The CDR3 bases are TGTGCCAGCAGCGGGCAGGACTTTAGGGAGCAGTACTTC. Residues: CASSGQDFREQYF.

This CDR3 is CASSYTGANYGYTF. The CDR3 region has the DNA TGTGCCAGCAGTTACACAGGGGCTAACTATGGCTACACCTTC. The rearrangement uses TRBV6-5 and TRBJ1-2; 7 bases line up with TRBD1. The CDR3 loop spans 14 amino acids. Germline loops: CDR1 MNHEY, CDR2 SVGAGI. Trimming removed 2 bases from V and 0 bases from J; junction bases left unmatched: 0.

A single count supports this clone. The chain joins TRBV7-2 to TRBJ2-2; unclear D gene. CDR1 and CDR2 from the germline V gene are SGHTA and FQGNSA. The CDR3 spans 11 residues. With 2 bases removed from V and 9 bases from J, the gap between germline ends came to 4 bases. The CDR3 here is CASSLNRELFF. Here the CDR3 DNA reads TGTGCCAGCAGCTTAAATAGGGAGCTGTTTTTT.

The rearrangement links TRBV2 to TRBJ2-7, with TRBD1 matching over 7 bases. Germline V gene lookup returns CDR1 SNHLY and CDR2 FYNNEI. The CDR3 contains 12 residues. V was pared by 11 bases and J by 3 bases, with 7 bases of the junction left unmatched. CDR3: CAGGQFSYEQYF. The CDR3 DNA sequence: TGTGCCGGGGGACAGTTTAGCTACGAGCAGTACTTC.

V is TRBV9 and J is TRBJ1-6, with D uncertain. The CDR3 loop spans 16 amino acids. Germline values: CDR1 SGDLS, CDR2 YYNGEE. V was shortened by 0 bases and J by 8 bases, with 15 bases between the two germline ends. The CDR3 loop is CASSVGVGAEDSPLHF. The CDR3 DNA reads TGTGCCAGCAGCGTAGGTGTGGGAGCCGAGGATTCACCCCTCCACTTT. The entire variable domain, with the rest obtained from reference TRBV9 and TRBJ1-6, is as follows: DSGVTQTPKHLITATGQRVTLRCSPRSGDLSVYWYQQSLDQGLQFLIQYYNGEERAKGNILERFSAQQFPDLHSELNLSSLELGDSALYFCASSVGVGAEDSPLHFGNGTRLTVT.

The chain uses TRBV19 and TRBJ1-5, with a possible D match to TRBD1 (5 bases). The CDR3 is 14 residues long. Looked up from germline, CDR1 is LNHDA and CDR2 is SQIVND (reference sequence). V dropped 7 bases and J dropped 5 bases, with 15 bases sitting between them. CDR3 in amino acids: CASTDGQGYQPQHF. Here the CDR3 DNA reads TGTGCCAGTACCGATGGGCAGGGCTATCAGCCCCAGCATTTT.

The chain has TRBV28 and TRBJ2-2; the D gene is possibly TRBD2 (6 bases). CDR1 and CDR2 from the germline V gene are MDHEN and SYDVKM. V lost 7 bases to trimming and J lost 7 bases, with 13 bases between them. CDR3 length equals 13 residues. The CDR3 region is CASTLGGSGELFF. CDR3 nucleotides: TGTGCCAGCACTCTGGGGGGTAGCGGGGAGCTGTTTTTT.

The chain has TRBV7-9 and TRBJ1-2; 9 positions match TRBD1. With V trimmed by 5 bases and J by 8 bases, 6 bases remained unmatched. Germline-derived CDR1 and CDR2 are SEHNR and FQNEAQ (reference sequence). This CDR3 comprises 13 residues. The DNA of the CDR3 is TGTGCCAGCAGCCAAACAGGGGGCGGCGGCTACACCTTC. Amino acid sequence: CASSQTGGGGYTF.

The gene calls are TRBV2 and TRBJ2-7; TRBD2 is a possible D gene (5 bases). V lost 6 bases, J lost 3 bases, and 18 bases lay in between. This CDR3 has 15 residues. Germline-derived CDR1 and CDR2 are SNHLY and FYNNEI. CDR3 in DNA: TGTGCCAGCAGCGTGGACGGCGGAGAGGGCTACGAGCAGTACTTC. This gives the protein CASSVDGGEGYEQYF.

The genes are TRBV5-8 and TRBJ1-1, with D unresolved. The V gene lost 6 bases and the J gene lost 0 bases, with 18 bases spanning the gap. In germline, CDR1 is SGHTS, CDR2 YDEGEE. This CDR3 spans 16 amino acids. The CDR3 region is CASTLIGRQMNTEAFF. The CDR3 DNA reads TGTGCCAGCACTCTCATCGGGAGGCAAATGAACACTGAAGCTTTCTTT.

The rearrangement joins TRBV29-1 to TRBJ2-3; TRBD1 agrees at 9 bases. This CDR3 is built from 15 residues. Looked up from germline, CDR1 is SQVTM and CDR2 is ANQGSEA. J gave up 6 bases and V 3 bases, and 10 bases lay outside the gene matches. The CDR3, as DNA: TGCAGCGTTGACGACAGGGGGTATACGGCCGATACGCAGTATTTT. The encoded protein is CSVDDRGYTADTQYF.

The chain has TRBV10-1 and TRBJ2-1; D is possibly TRBD2 (6 bases). The CDR3 extends over 17 amino acids. V lost 0 bases and J 6 bases, leaving 18 bases between the germline ends. The germline V gene has CDR1 WNHNN and CDR2 SYGVQD (reference sequence). The CDR3 nucleotides read TGCGCCAGCAGTGAGTCCTACGGGGTCGGGGGTGGCAATGAGCAGTTCTTC. Its translation is CASSESYGVGGGNEQFF.

Notes on this clone: A read error may account for a junction end that differs from germline. The CDR3 reads CASRFRAEAFF. CDR3 bases: TGCGCCAGCCGCTTCAGGGCTGAAGCTTTCTTT. The chain recombines TRBV5-1 with TRBJ1-1, with a possible D match to TRBD1 (5 bases). Germline V CDR1 and CDR2: SGHRS, YFSETQ. The CDR3 contains 11 residues. Variable domain in full (rest from reference TRBV5-1 and TRBJ1-1): KAGVTQTPRYLIKTRGQQVTLSCSPISGHRSVSWYQQTPGQGLQFLFEYFSETQRNKGNFPGRFSGRQFSNSRSEMNVSTLELGDSALYLCASRFRAEAFFGQGTRLTVV.

The genes are TRBV28 and TRBJ1-5, with 9 bases identical to TRBD1. V trimming: 10 bases; J trimming: 2 bases; junction bases outside the gene matches: 3. The CDR3 consists of 13 residues. The germline CDR1 and CDR2 sequences are MDHEN and SYDVKM. The CDR3 spells CAIRQGGNQPQHF. The CDR3 DNA is TGTGCCATACGACAGGGGGGCAATCAGCCCCAGCATTTT.

The rearrangement links TRBV4-1 to TRBJ1-1, with 7 bases identical to TRBD1. CDR1 MGHRA and CDR2 YSYEKL come from the germline V gene. The length of the CDR3 is 16 residues. V shed 0 bases and J 4 bases; nucleotides not matched to a gene: 8. CDR3 nucleotides: TGCGCCAGCAGCCAAGAGGCCGGGACAGTTCGCACTGAAGCTTTCTTT. It yields the protein CASSQEAGTVRTEAFF.

In its sample, this clone was seen a few times. The chain recombines TRBV24-1 with TRBJ1-1; 9 positions agree with TRBD1. The length of the CDR3 is 15 residues. Germline loops: CDR1 KGHDR, CDR2 SFDVKD. After removal of 4 bases from V and 5 bases from J, the junction contained 7 bases not matched to a gene. CDR3: CATSETGTGRTEAFF. Here the CDR3 DNA reads TGTGCCACCAGTGAAACCGGGACAGGGCGAACTGAAGCTTTCTTT.

This chain links TRBV5-6 with TRBJ1-6; 8 nucleotides line up with TRBD1. The CDR3 extends over 17 amino acids. V dropped 1 base and J dropped 2; count of bases not matched to a gene: 5. Germline V gene sequence: CDR1 SGHDT, CDR2 YYEEEE. The CDR3 loop is CASSLRQGSAYNSPLHF. Written as DNA, the CDR3 is TGTGCCAGCAGCTTGCGACAGGGGAGCGCCTATAATTCACCCCTCCACTTT.

V and J are TRBV7-3 and TRBJ2-1, with 14 bases fitting TRBD2. The CDR3 sequence is 15 residues long. The ends lost 6 bases at V and 8 bases at J; junction bases unmatched: 6. The germline gives CDR1 SGHTA, CDR2 FQGTGA. CDR3 DNA sequence: TGTGCCAGCAGACTGGGACTAGCGGGAGAGGATGAGCAGTTCTTC. Protein: CASRLGLAGEDEQFF.

For the CDR3, the DNA is TGTGCCAGCAGTTTATGGCGGGCCATCCCTATGAACACTGAAGCTTTCTTT. Protein sequence: CASSLWRAIPMNTEAFF. The chain joins TRBV28 to TRBJ1-1; D gene unclear. The CDR3 runs 17 residues. V was cut by 0 bases and J by 0 bases, with 14 bases left in between. Germline V CDR1 and CDR2: MDHEN, SYDVKM.

This sequence joins TRBV10-3 and TRBJ2-3, with TRBD2 matching 9 bases. CDR3 length: 16 residues. Losses at the gene ends were 10 bases for V and 3 bases for J; bases not matched to a gene: 14. CDR1 and CDR2 from the germline V gene are ENHRY and SYGVKD. CDR3 in DNA: TGTGCCACCCAAGGGGGGGCGGGAGGGCCGACAGATACGCAGTATTTT. The encoded protein is CATQGGAGGPTDTQYF.